The 27 T cell receptor beta chains below all came from one sample that was sequenced in a study of graft-versus-host responses after intestinal transplantation. These receptors are not linked to any known antigen. The assay was immunoSEQ multiplex PCR, and TCRdb's table has in-frame clones only and misses some. The sample carries tens of thousands of clones, 85% to 95% recorded once. The specimen was unstimulated CD8+ T cells sorted from spleen or lymph node cells, collected before intestinal transplant. The receptors shown here come from a human donor who received an intestinal transplant.

The V and J genes are TRBV4-3 and TRBJ2-7; possibly TRBD2 for D (6 bases). The CDR3 runs 15 residues. Deletions cut 0 bases from V and 3 bases from J, with 12 bases between. Per the germline V gene, CDR1 is LGHNA and CDR2 is YSLEER. The CDR3, as DNA: TGCGCCAGCAGCCAAGATCGCGGGGTACTCTACGAGCAGTACTTC. Amino acids: CASSQDRGVLYEQYF.

The V call is TRBV28, the J call TRBJ1-5, with D possibly being TRBD1 (6 bases). This CDR3 has 19 residues. Trimming took 1 base from V and 1 from J, leaving 20 bases between them. CDR1 is MDHEN and CDR2 is SYDVKM in the germline V gene. The CDR3 nucleotides read TGTGCCAGCAGTTTATTAGGGCAGGCAGAGGGGGTGAGCAATCAGCCCCAGCATTTT. As protein: CASSLLGQAEGVSNQPQHF.

The V and J genes are TRBV27 and TRBJ2-7, with D perhaps matching TRBD2 (5 bases). The germline gives CDR1 MNHEY, CDR2 SMNVEV (reference sequence). There are 15 residues in the CDR3. V lost 4 bases to trimming and J lost 4 bases, with 17 bases between them. CDR3 coding DNA: TGTGCCAGCAGTTCTCCCTTCGGTGGGGAGTACGAGCAGTACTTC. It encodes CASSSPFGGEYEQYF.

This sequence joins TRBV12-5 and TRBJ1-3, with TRBD1 matching over 10 bases. Germline CDR1 reads LGHNT; CDR2 reads FRNRAP. The CDR3 loop spans 16 amino acids. Trimming took 3 bases from V and 1 from J; bases not matched to a gene: 3. Written as DNA, the CDR3 is TGTGCTAGTGGTTTCTGGACAGGGGGATCTGGAAACACCATATATTTT. It encodes CASGFWTGGSGNTIYF.

CDR3 amino acids: CASSSVTSGGPWEQYF. CDR3 sequence (DNA): TGTGCCAGCAGCTCCGTGACTAGCGGGGGGCCGTGGGAGCAGTACTTC. V gene TRBV7-9 combines with J gene TRBJ2-7, with TRBD2 matching 13 bases. This CDR3 spans 16 amino acids. Looked up from germline, CDR1 is SEHNR and CDR2 is FQNEAQ (reference sequence). The V gene end was trimmed by 4 bases and the J gene end by 7 bases; junction bases not matched to a gene: 10.

The chain is built from TRBV11-2 and TRBJ1-1, with a possible D match to TRBD1 (6 bases). The germline gives CDR1 SGHAT, CDR2 FQNNGV. The CDR3 runs 11 residues. V shed 5 bases and J shed 8 bases, with 9 bases lying between them. The CDR3 sequence: CASSPGQEAFF. The CDR3 coding sequence is TGTGCCAGCAGCCCAGGACAGGAAGCTTTCTTT.

In DNA form, the CDR3 reads TGCAGCGTTGAATTCCAAGACAGGGGGAGCACCTACGAGCAGTACTTC. Its protein product is CSVEFQDRGSTYEQYF. This chain uses TRBV29-1 with TRBJ2-7; 9 nucleotides align to TRBD1. The CDR3 loop spans 16 amino acids. Germline-derived CDR1 and CDR2 are SQVTM and ANQGSEA. The J segment lost 2 bases and the V segment lost 2 bases, leaving 10 bases of the junction unmatched.

The chain employs TRBV11-3 and TRBJ2-3; the match to TRBD2 covers 9 bases. This CDR3 has 18 amino acids. After removal of 0 bases from V and 4 bases from J, the junction contained 11 bases not matched to a gene. Germline CDR1 and CDR2: SGHNT and YENEEA. CDR3 region: CASSLDLLAGMHADTQYF. Written as DNA, the CDR3 is TGTGCCAGCAGCTTAGATCTCCTAGCGGGGATGCACGCAGATACGCAGTATTTT. Complete variable domain (other parts from reference TRBV11-3 and TRBJ2-3): EAGVVQSPRYKIIEKKQPVAFWCNPISGHNTLYWYLQNLGQGPELLIRYENEEAVDDSQLPKDRFSAERLKGVDSTLKIQPAELGDSAVYLCASSLDLLAGMHADTQYFGPGTRLTVL.

The chain combines TRBV5-1 with TRBJ2-7; 7 bases align to TRBD1. The CDR3 totals 13 residues. J lost 4 bases, V lost 5 bases, and 6 bases had no gene match. CDR1 is SGHRS and CDR2 is YFSETQ in the germline V gene. CDR3 nucleotides: TGCGCCAGCAGATCGAGACAGGGATACGAGCAGTACTTC. Translated: CASRSRQGYEQYF. The variable domain in full, with the rest retrieved from reference TRBV5-1 and TRBJ2-7, is KAGVTQTPRYLIKTRGQQVTLSCSPISGHRSVSWYQQTPGQGLQFLFEYFSETQRNKGNFPGRFSGRQFSNSRSEMNVSTLELGDSALYLCASRSRQGYEQYFGPGTRLTVT.

The chain recombines TRBV27 with TRBJ2-4; 16 bases align to TRBD2. This CDR3 has 19 amino acids. J gave up 2 bases and V 6 bases, and 10 bases lay outside the gene matches. Per germline, CDR1 MNHEY and CDR2 SMNVEV (reference sequence). The CDR3 sequence: CASSRYGTSGGATKNIQYF. The CDR3 DNA sequence: TGTGCCAGCAGCCGATACGGGACTAGCGGGGGGGCAACCAAAAACATTCAGTACTTC.

The chain couples TRBV4-3 to TRBJ2-7; weak D call: TRBD2 (5 bases). The CDR3 contains 15 residues. V was trimmed by 0 bases and J by 3 bases, leaving 12 bases between them. The V gene's germline CDR1 is LGHNA and CDR2 YSLEER. The DNA for the CDR3 is TGCGCCAGCAGCCAAGAGTTCGTCGGGGACTACGAGCAGTACTTC. It translates to CASSQEFVGDYEQYF.

V and J are TRBV27 and TRBJ1-4, with 9 positions matching TRBD1. This CDR3 contains 15 residues. In germline, CDR1 is MNHEY, CDR2 SMNVEV (reference sequence). J lost 8 bases, V lost 6 bases, and 10 bases had no gene match. CDR3 residues: CASRPRGTGNEKLFF. The CDR3 region has the DNA TGTGCCAGCAGACCCCGGGGGACAGGGAACGAAAAACTGTTTTTT. Variable domain in full (rest from reference TRBV27 and TRBJ1-4): EAQVTQNPRYLITVTGKKLTVTCSQNMNHEYMSWYRQDPGLGLRQIYYSMNVEVTDKGDVPEGYKVSRKEKRNFPLILESPSPNQTSLYFCASRPRGTGNEKLFFGSGTQLSVL.

This clone was counted a few times. The CDR3 region has the DNA TGCGCCAGCACAGACTCCTACGAGCAGTACTTC. Its translation is CASTDSYEQYF. This chain joins TRBV10-2 and TRBJ2-7; D unclear. CDR1 is WSHSY, CDR2 SAAADI, per germline. V was clipped by 7 bases and J by 0 bases, with 4 bases between them. The CDR3 runs 11 residues.

The table lists this clone with a count of one. The rearrangement links TRBV7-8 to TRBJ1-4; 8 positions agree with TRBD1. This CDR3 spans 16 amino acids. CDR1 SGHVS and CDR2 FQNEAQ come from the germline V gene. V trimming: 5 bases; J trimming: 6 bases; junction bases outside the gene matches: 11. The DNA of the CDR3 is TGTGCCAGCAGCCCAAAGACCGGGACAGGTGATGAAAAACTGTTTTTT. Translating gives CASSPKTGTGDEKLFF. The full variable domain, its missing parts supplied by reference TRBV7-8 and TRBJ1-4, is GAGVSQSPRYKVAKRGQDVALRCDPISGHVSLFWYQQALGQGPEFLTYFQNEAQLDKSGLPSDRFFAERPEGSVSTLKIQRTQQEDSAVYLCASSPKTGTGDEKLFFGSGTQLSVL.

The V and J genes are TRBV4-2 and TRBJ2-7; perhaps TRBD1 as D (5 bases). CDR3 length: 13 amino acids. Trimming removed 3 bases at V and 1 base at J, with 7 bases between. CDR1 is LGHNA and CDR2 is YNFKEQ in the germline V gene. CDR3: CASSHTGSYEQYF. The CDR3, as DNA: TGTGCCAGCAGCCATACAGGATCCTACGAGCAGTACTTC.

The rearrangement joins TRBV5-4 to TRBJ2-1; D not resolved. Per germline, CDR1 SGHNT and CDR2 YYREEE (reference sequence). The CDR3 loop spans 11 amino acids. V was cut by 0 bases and J by 8 bases, with 3 bases left in between. CDR3 in DNA: TGTGCCAGCAGCTTGGCCGATGAGCAGTTCTTC. Its translation: CASSLADEQFF.

The chain uses TRBV7-8 and TRBJ2-3, with 10 bases matching TRBD2. The germline V gene encodes CDR1 SGHVS and CDR2 FQNEAQ. The trim removed 1 base at V and 2 bases at J, leaving 6 bases unmatched. There are 17 residues in the CDR3. CDR3 protein: CASSLELAGENTDTQYF. CDR3 DNA: TGTGCCAGCAGCTTAGAGCTAGCGGGGGAAAACACAGATACGCAGTATTTT.

The V and J genes are TRBV19 and TRBJ2-1, with TRBD1 identical over 7 bases. V shed 9 bases, J shed 4 bases, and the junction held 9 bases outside the gene matches. The length of the CDR3 is 14 residues. Germline CDR1 and CDR2: LNHDA and SQIVND (reference sequence). In DNA form, the CDR3 reads TGTGCCAGCCAAGTGGACAGGTTTTACAATGAGCAGTTCTTC. Residues: CASQVDRFYNEQFF.

V is TRBV27 and J is TRBJ1-2; D gene uncertain. The germline V gene encodes CDR1 MNHEY and CDR2 SMNVEV (reference sequence). This CDR3 is built from 15 residues. The ends were cut back, 0 bases at V and 8 bases at J, with 16 bases in the middle. The CDR3 region has the DNA TGTGCCAGCAGTTTATCCGTCCCGTTTGGAGTAGGCTACACCTTC. Translating gives CASSLSVPFGVGYTF.

The gene calls are TRBV30 and TRBJ2-1, with TRBD1 matching 10 bases. CDR3 length: 16 residues. Germline V lookup: CDR1 GTSNPN, CDR2 SVGIG (reference sequence). Trimming at V came to 3 bases and at J to 8 bases, leaving 13 bases not matched to a gene. The CDR3 DNA follows: TGTGCCTGGAGACTTAGTGGGGACAGGGGACGTCATGAGCAGTTCTTC. Its translation is CAWRLSGDRGRHEQFF.

The chain couples TRBV18 to TRBJ1-5; TRBD1 is a possible D gene (5 bases). The V end lost 2 bases, the J end lost 5 bases, and 13 bases lay between the germline ends. The CDR3 runs to 15 residues. From germline, CDR1 is KGHSH and CDR2 LQKENI. This chain's CDR3 is CASSPIPDTYQPQHF. CDR3 nucleotide sequence: TGTGCCAGCTCACCAATCCCGGACACGTATCAGCCCCAGCATTTT.

This rearrangement joins TRBV15 to TRBJ2-7; weak D call: TRBD2 (6 bases). This CDR3 has 15 residues. The germline V and J ends were trimmed by 5 bases and 0 bases, with 14 bases remaining between them. Germline lookup yields CDR1 LNHNV and CDR2 YYDKDF (reference sequence). CDR3 in amino acids: CATSLAAGSSYEQYF. The CDR3 DNA reads as TGTGCCACCAGCCTTGCGGCGGGGAGCTCCTACGAGCAGTACTTC.

V gene TRBV19 combines with J gene TRBJ1-5, with D unclear. This CDR3 comprises 14 residues. Germline V gene sequence: CDR1 LNHDA, CDR2 SQIVND (reference sequence). V lost 10 bases to trimming and J lost 2 bases, with 15 bases between them. This chain's CDR3 is CATTSSEGNQPQHF. The CDR3 nucleotides read TGTGCCACGACCAGCTCAGAGGGCAATCAGCCCCAGCATTTT.

The CDR3 DNA reads as TGTGCCAGCAGTCTTCAACGGACAGGACAAGAGACCCAGTACTTC. It encodes CASSLQRTGQETQYF. The chain has TRBV27 and TRBJ2-5, with 7 bases that match TRBD1. Germline V CDR1 and CDR2: MNHEY, SMNVEV (reference sequence). This CDR3 spans 15 amino acids. With 5 bases clipped from V and 2 bases from J, the junction kept 8 bases outside the gene matches.

The CDR3 DNA is TGTGCCAGCAGTTACTCGGGGGGACTTGAAGCTTTCTTT. Protein: CASSYSGGLEAFF. V and J are TRBV6-5 and TRBJ1-1; D is possibly TRBD1 (5 bases). CDR3 size: 13 residues. Germline loops: CDR1 MNHEY, CDR2 SVGAGI. Trimming removed 0 bases from V and 7 bases from J, with 9 bases in between.

This sequence joins TRBV7-7 and TRBJ2-3, with 10 bases aligning to TRBD2. This CDR3 is 16 amino acids long. J lost 6 bases, V lost 5 bases, and 11 bases had no gene match. Germline-derived CDR1 and CDR2 are SSHAT and FNYEAQ (reference sequence). CDR3 amino acids: CASSETVGSGGDTQYF. The CDR3, as DNA: TGTGCCAGCAGCGAGACGGTCGGTAGCGGGGGGGATACGCAGTATTTT.

The V gene is TRBV7-9, the J gene TRBJ2-7; D uncertain. Trimming stripped 5 bases from V and 1 base from J, with 6 bases between. The CDR3 has 12 residues. Germline CDR1 reads SEHNR; CDR2 reads FQNEAQ (reference sequence). CDR3 coding DNA: TGTGCCAGCAGCCCTAGGTCCTACGAGCAGTACTTC. This encodes CASSPRSYEQYF.